This T cell receptor beta chain was profiled in a study of shared clonotypes between healthy human individuals. Study-wide points: Clonotypes shared by all four donors outscored non-shared clonotypes in generation probability. The authors sampled blood alone, and tissue repertoires likely differ.

As for this clone: Its target is not known.

The data were produced by immunoSEQ multiplex PCR, yet TCRdb's version contains in-frame clones alone and is incomplete. The table includes approximately 1.9 million clones, roughly 93% detected once. Naive CD8 isolation took CD45RO-negative cells positively selected for CCR7 and excluded terminally differentiated effector memory CD45RA+ cells. V lost 2 bases, J lost 8 bases, and 15 bases lay in between. This CDR3 comprises 14 residues. Germline CDR1 is SGHTA and CDR2 is FQGNSA. V and J are TRBV7-2 and TRBJ1-2; D gene ambiguous. The receptor comes from a man aged 18 to 30 in good health. Some clones in this sample may be carry-over from other donors' samples. The sequenced sample was naive CD8+ T cells from PBMCs. For the CDR3, the DNA is TGTGCCAGCAGCTTAAACCCCACCCGCGAGGGCTACACCTTC. Translation gives CASSLNPTREGYTF. The complete variable domain, with remaining parts taken from reference TRBV7-2 and TRBJ1-2, reads GAGVSQSPSNKVTEKGKDVELRCDPISGHTALYWYRQSLGQGLEFLIYFQGNSAPDKSGLPSDRFSAERTGGSVSTLTIQRTQQEDSAVYLCASSLNPTREGYTFGSGTRLTVV.